This entry is about one TCR beta chain. The target antigen is unknown. Original methodology: Junction-only immunoSEQ data arrived without quality scores, meaning filtering differed. Data came from immunoSEQ multiplex PCR; TCRdb stores just in-frame clones and leaves some out. D and trimming come from the DNA, and the V and J calls and clone size come from that table. The sample lists approximately 1.5 million clones, roughly 98% seen once, with around 0.45% in the top ten. The record originates from a study of shared clonotypes between healthy human individuals. Overall study findings and caveats: It was observed that roughly 5% of naive CD4 clonotypes were shared across several donors. The researchers took only blood, and tissue repertoires probably look different.

The CDR3 consists of 15 residues. V lost 9 bases and J 0 bases, leaving 15 bases between the germline ends. In germline, CDR1 is LNHDA, CDR2 SQIVND (reference sequence). The receptor comes from a man aged 25 to 45 in good health. The gene calls are TRBV19 and TRBJ1-5; the D gene is possibly TRBD1 (5 bases). Sequenced material: naive CD4+ T cells sorted from blood. Noted subset: CD45RA+ positively selected. As DNA, the CDR3 is TGTGCCAGCTCTGCTCAGGGCGATAGCAATCAGCCCCAGCATTTT. This codes for CASSAQGDSNQPQHF.